These 24 T cell receptor beta chains share one sample of origin, sequenced in a study of regulatory T cells in long-lasting Graves disease. Arm-PCR of CDR3 regions with iRepertoire HTBI primers generated TCR beta libraries. TCRdb independently ran MiXCR on the multiplex PCR reads; one entry per CDR3 protein. Found here are 650,000 to 850,000 distinct CDR3 sequences, around 30% of them singletons; the top ten hold roughly 41%. Time point defined: persistent/refractory GD, antithyroid drugs over 5 years with positive TRAb. From PBMCs, RNA was extracted and then used to make the TCR library. The source material was peripheral blood mononuclear cells (PBMCs), sampled when the disease was refractory, from a patient treated with antithyroid drugs. Source of these receptors: a female donor with Graves disease.

This clonotype was seen only a few times. The chain couples TRBV6-1 to TRBJ2-2; D remains ambiguous. The germline V and J ends were trimmed by 4 bases and 4 bases, with 10 bases remaining between them. The CDR3 length is 14 residues. The germline V gene has CDR1 MNHNS and CDR2 SASEGT. Written as DNA, the CDR3 is TGTGCCAGCAGTGGAATTCGCGGCACCGGGGAGCTGTTTTTT. Translated, it gives CASSGIRGTGELFF.

This clonotype was seen more than once but under ten times. The V gene is TRBV6-2 or TRBV6-3, the J gene TRBJ1-4, with 7 bases identical to TRBD1. The CDR3 totals 14 residues. The germline V gene has CDR1 MNHEY and CDR2 SVGEGT. The J segment lost 4 bases and the V segment lost 6 bases, leaving 5 bases of the junction unmatched. The CDR3 region is CASRTGSGNEKLFF. Written as DNA, the CDR3 is TGTGCCAGCAGGACAGGGTCCGGTAATGAAAAACTGTTTTTT.

This rearrangement joins TRBV6-1 to TRBJ2-7, with D unresolved. The CDR3 length is 12 residues. V shed 4 bases and J shed 3 bases, with 7 bases lying between them. Germline assignment: CDR1 MNHNS and CDR2 SASEGT. CDR3: CASSGHGYEQYF. CDR3 in DNA: TGTGCCAGCAGTGGACATGGCTACGAGCAGTACTTC.

This clonotype was picked up a small number of times. With a much larger clone just one base away, this may be a read error. The conserved closing phenylalanine or tryptophan is absent in this CDR3, likely reflecting a read error. This chain links TRBV2 with TRBJ2-5; TRBD2 matches 13 bases. Losses at the gene ends were 4 bases for V and 4 bases for J; bases not matched to a gene: 0. CDR1 SNHLY and CDR2 FYNNEI come from the germline V gene. There are 14 residues in the CDR3. CDR3 in amino acids: CASSGLAGGETQYL. As DNA, the CDR3 is TGTGCCAGCAGTGGACTAGCGGGAGGAGAGACCCAGTACCTC.

Note on this clonotype: Given a much more abundant clone one base away, this may be a read error. V is TRBV6-5 and J is TRBJ1-1, with 8 nucleotides matching TRBD1. V trimming: 1 base; J trimming: 1 base; junction bases outside the gene matches: 2. The CDR3 contains 15 residues. Germline CDR1 and CDR2: MNHEY and SVGAGI. The CDR3 spells CASSYWTGTNTEAFF. CDR3 sequence (DNA): TGTGCCAGCAGTTACTGGACAGGGACGAACACTGAAGCTTTCTTT.

This chain uses TRBV10-2 with TRBJ2-7; 11 bases are shared with TRBD1. With 0 bases clipped from V and 4 bases from J, the junction kept 8 bases outside the gene matches. CDR3 length equals 17 residues. Looked up from germline, CDR1 is WSHSY and CDR2 is SAAADI. The CDR3 DNA reads TGCGCCAGCAGTGAGTCGGACGGGACAGGGGGATGGTACGAGCAGTACTTC. This encodes CASSESDGTGGWYEQYF.

In its sample, this clonotype was seen a few times. This chain uses TRBV5-1 with TRBJ1-1; 9 bases match TRBD1. Germline V CDR1 and CDR2: SGHRS, YFSETQ. Losses at the gene ends were 2 bases for V and 1 base for J; bases not matched to a gene: 12. The CDR3 length is 18 residues. The CDR3 loop reads CASSLSNRGQRANTEAFF. The CDR3 nucleotides are TGCGCCAGCAGCTTAAGCAACAGGGGGCAGCGGGCGAACACTGAAGCTTTCTTT. Complete variable domain (other parts from reference TRBV5-1 and TRBJ1-1): KAGVTQTPRYLIKTRGQQVTLSCSPISGHRSVSWYQQTPGQGLQFLFEYFSETQRNKGNFPGRFSGRQFSNSRSEMNVSTLELGDSALYLCASSLSNRGQRANTEAFFGQGTRLTVV.

A note on this clonotype: It may be a read error: a sequence one base away is much more abundant. The genes are TRBV2 and TRBJ1-5; D might be TRBD1 (5 bases). Germline-derived CDR1 and CDR2 are SNHLY and FYNNEI. The CDR3 spans 15 residues. CDR3 coding DNA: TGTGCCAGCAGTTGGGACGGTTATAGCAATCAGCCCCGGCATTTT. Amino acids: CASSWDGYSNQPRHF.

CDR3 coding DNA: TGCAGTGCTAGAGCGGGACAGGGGATTTATGGCTACACCTTC. Its translation: CSARAGQGIYGYTF. The chain carries TRBV20-1 and TRBJ1-2; 10 bases match TRBD1. CDR1 is DFQATT and CDR2 is SNEGSKA in the germline V gene (reference sequence). Losses at the gene ends were 1 base for V and 5 bases for J; bases not matched to a gene: 4. The CDR3 has 14 amino acids.

The table lists this clonotype with a few counts. The gene calls are TRBV15 and TRBJ1-2; D perhaps matches TRBD1 (6 bases). V gave up 3 bases and J gave up 6 bases, with 17 bases separating them. Germline CDR1 is LNHNV and CDR2 is YYDKDF (reference sequence). The CDR3 is 15 amino acids. CDR3 coding DNA: TGTGCCACCAGCAGCTCACCCCCGGGGGCGAATGGCTACACCTTC. This gives the protein CATSSSPPGANGYTF.

This clonotype was counted many times. CDR3 nucleotide sequence: TGTGCCAGCAGCCCACCCCTTTTACAGGGGGAATACTATGGCTACACCTTC. It specifies CASSPPLLQGEYYGYTF. The chain carries TRBV28 and TRBJ1-2; 8 nucleotides agree with TRBD1. Germline trimming cut 6 bases from V and 3 bases from J; bases unmatched to any gene: 15. The germline CDR1 and CDR2 sequences are MDHEN and SYDVKM. The CDR3 is 17 residues long.

This clonotype was observed a handful of times. The chain combines TRBV29-1 with TRBJ2-7, with D perhaps matching TRBD1 or TRBD2 (6 bases each). CDR1 is SQVTM and CDR2 is ANQGSEA in the germline V gene. V was trimmed by 3 bases and J by 2 bases, leaving 14 bases between them. The CDR3 runs to 14 residues. This chain's CDR3 is CSVEAGTGTYEQYF. The CDR3 nucleotides are TGCAGCGTTGAGGCGGGAACAGGGACCTACGAGCAGTACTTC.

In this sample, this clonotype turned up many times. The chain combines TRBV28 with TRBJ1-1; D remains unclear. Deletions cut 4 bases from V and 6 bases from J, with 21 bases between. Germline CDR1 is MDHEN and CDR2 is SYDVKM. The CDR3 runs to 16 residues. CDR3 coding DNA: TGTGCCAGCAGTTCGTCCAGCGGGTCCGGGTACTCTGAAGCTTTCTTT. Protein sequence: CASSSSSGSGYSEAFF. Based on the CDR3 plus reference TRBV28 and TRBJ1-1, the full variable domain is DVKVTQSSRYLVKRTGEKVFLECVQDMDHENMFWYRQDPGLGLRLIYFSYDVKMKEKGDIPEGYSVSREKKERFSLILESASTNQTSMYLCASSSSSGSGYSEAFFGQGTRLTVV.

This clonotype came up many times. CDR3 protein: CASSSTVMNTEAFF. In DNA form, the CDR3 reads TGTGCCAGCAGTTCTACAGTCATGAACACTGAAGCTTTCTTT. The rearrangement links TRBV2 to TRBJ1-1; no reliable D call. Germline V gene data show CDR1 as SNHLY and CDR2 as FYNNEI. The CDR3 has 14 amino acids. V was cut by 5 bases and J by 0 bases, with 10 bases left in between. The variable domain in full, with the rest retrieved from reference TRBV2 and TRBJ1-1, is EPEVTQTPSHQVTQMGQEVILRCVPISNHLYFYWYRQILGQKVEFLVSFYNNEISEKSEIFDDQFSVERPDGSNFTLKIRSTKLEDSAMYFCASSSTVMNTEAFFGQGTRLTVV.

This chain connects TRBV6-1 to TRBJ2-6, with D uncertain. This CDR3 spans 14 amino acids. CDR1 and CDR2 (germline): MNHNS, SASEGT. Trimming took off 5 bases at V and 0 bases at J, with 5 bases between the two ends. CDR3 region: CASSMRSGANVLTF. CDR3 DNA: TGTGCCAGCAGTATGCGCTCTGGGGCCAACGTCCTGACTTTC.

This clonotype was counted between two and nine times. The rearrangement uses TRBV3-1 and TRBJ1-1; the match to TRBD1 covers 8 bases. V shed 3 bases, J shed 5 bases, and the junction held 11 bases outside the gene matches. The CDR3 runs 16 residues. The V gene's germline CDR1 is LGHDT and CDR2 YNNKEL (reference sequence). The CDR3 DNA reads TGTGCCAGCAGCCATACAGGGGGTCTAGGTATGACTGAAGCTTTCTTT. Protein product: CASSHTGGLGMTEAFF.

The sample holds a few counts of this clonotype. V is TRBV28 and J is TRBJ1-5, with a possible D match to TRBD1 (5 bases). The CDR3 is made up of 13 amino acids. Trimming cost V 6 bases and J 7 bases, with 13 bases left between them. Germline V gene sequence: CDR1 MDHEN, CDR2 SYDVKM. CDR3 amino acids: CASSPGGVQPQHF. CDR3 coding DNA: TGTGCCAGCAGCCCGGGGGGGGTACAGCCCCAGCATTTT.

This clonotype was detected ten times or more. The J gene is TRBJ1-2, the V gene TRBV6-1, with D possibly being TRBD1 (6 bases). The V gene lost 3 bases and the J gene lost 8 bases, with 16 bases spanning the gap. The CDR3 totals 14 residues. Germline values: CDR1 MNHNS, CDR2 SASEGT. The DNA for the CDR3 is TGTGCCAGCAGTGAGGTCCTGGGGGCACGGGGCTACACCTTC. It translates to CASSEVLGARGYTF.

There are many counts of this clonotype. The rearrangement links TRBV20-1 to TRBJ2-7; the D is unclear. The CDR3 is made up of 13 amino acids. V was pared by 2 bases and J by 3 bases, with 11 bases between. Germline CDR1 and CDR2: DFQATT and SNEGSKA (reference sequence). CDR3 bases: TGCAGTGCTAGAAGTCCAGCCGACTACGAGCAGTACTTC. As protein: CSARSPADYEQYF.

V usage is TRBV20-1 and J usage is TRBJ2-5; 11 bases align to TRBD2. J was trimmed by 3 bases and V by 6 bases; bases with no gene match: 3. This CDR3 spans 13 amino acids. The germline CDR1 and CDR2 sequences are DFQATT and SNEGSKA (reference sequence). The chain's CDR3 is CSAMGLAEETQYF. As DNA, the CDR3 is TGCAGTGCAATGGGACTAGCGGAAGAGACCCAGTACTTC.

This clonotype occurred a few times. The chain recombines TRBV12-3 or TRBV12-4 with TRBJ2-5; either TRBD1 or TRBD2 may fit D (5 bases each). V was shortened by 8 bases and J by 1 base, with 14 bases between the two germline ends. The CDR3 totals 14 residues. CDR3 nucleotides: TGTGCCAGCGCCCGGGACGGCCTCCAAGAGACCCAGTACTTC. Its protein product is CASARDGLQETQYF.

This clonotype has at least ten counts. The chain is built from TRBV7-3 and TRBJ2-1; 13 bases are a match to TRBD2. The CDR3 is 17 residues long. V was clipped by 6 bases and J by 4 bases; unmatched bases: 9. Germline CDR1 reads SGHTA; CDR2 reads FQGTGA. CDR3 amino acids: CASSPGLAGVYYNEQFF. Here the CDR3 DNA reads TGTGCCAGCAGTCCAGGACTAGCGGGAGTTTATTACAATGAGCAGTTCTTC. The full variable domain, completed using reference TRBV7-3 and TRBJ2-1, is GAGVSQTPSNKVTEKGKYVELRCDPISGHTALYWYRQSLGQGPEFLIYFQGTGAADDSGLPNDRFFAVRPEGSVSTLKIQRTERGDSAVYLCASSPGLAGVYYNEQFFGPGTRLTVL.

This chain joins TRBV5-1 and TRBJ1-1, with 7 bases that match TRBD1. Per germline, CDR1 SGHRS and CDR2 YFSETQ. The CDR3 has 15 amino acids. Trimming at V came to 0 bases and at J to 6 bases, leaving 8 bases not matched to a gene. As DNA, the CDR3 is TGCGCCAGCAGCTTGGGAGTGAGGGGGCAGGCTGAAGCTTTCTTT. It yields the protein CASSLGVRGQAEAFF. Full variable domain (outside the CDR3, taken from reference TRBV5-1 and TRBJ1-1): KAGVTQTPRYLIKTRGQQVTLSCSPISGHRSVSWYQQTPGQGLQFLFEYFSETQRNKGNFPGRFSGRQFSNSRSEMNVSTLELGDSALYLCASSLGVRGQAEAFFGQGTRLTVV.

This clonotype occurred a few times. This rearrangement joins TRBV10-3 to TRBJ1-6; no firm D call. Deletions cut 3 bases from V and 10 bases from J, with 7 bases between. The CDR3 spans 12 residues. Germline CDR1 ENHRY, CDR2 SYGVKD. CDR3 in amino acids: CAISDPGSPLHF. DNA of the CDR3: TGTGCCATCAGTGACCCAGGATCACCCCTCCACTTT.